This T cell receptor (beta chain) was found in a study of early T cells in non-severe SARS-CoV-2 infection. This clonotype showed up just a few times. CDR3 length equals 13 residues. Trimming stripped 4 bases from V and 0 bases from J, with 9 bases between. Germline V CDR1 and CDR2: GTSNPN, SVGIG (reference sequence). TCRdb reanalysed the 5' RACE reads using MiXCR and keeps one entry per CDR3 protein. This sample has just under 45,000 distinct CDR3 sequences; approximately 11% occur once, and the top ten carry about 9.6%. The sample consisted of whole blood. This chain joins TRBV30 and TRBJ1-1, with D unresolved. This clonotype was obtained from an adult who was a healthcare worker with PCR-confirmed SARS-CoV-2 infection or an uninfected control (not recorded which). CDR3 sequence (DNA): TGTGCCTGGATGGCTGACATGAACACTGAAGCTTTCTTT. Its translation is CAWMADMNTEAFF.